This TCR beta chain derives from a study of vaccination and CD4 T cells after COVID-19. Study-level background: Timing of post-vaccine sample collection was a median about 70 days after dose two, with a range of 14 to 241.

The germline V gene has CDR1 LGHNA and CDR2 YSLEER. The J segment lost 9 bases and the V segment lost 5 bases, leaving 11 bases of the junction unmatched. CDR3 length: 15 amino acids. Cultured CD4+ T cell DNA was sequenced using the Oncomine TCR Beta short-read assay. In TCRdb, the PCR reads were re-called with MiXCR into one record per CDR3 protein. The sample lists about 7,000 distinct CDR3 sequences; around two thirds were seen once. Treatment meaning: approximately 9-day PBMC culture with coronavirus spike peptide pools or control peptides (ViraFEST assay). This clonotype occurred a few times. The antigen remains undetermined.

The chain links TRBV4-3 to TRBJ2-1; 9 positions match TRBD2. The sample consisted of CD4+ T cells from blood, cultured in vitro. The sequence was obtained from a human donor who had recovered from COVID-19. In nucleotides, the CDR3 is TGCGCCAGCAGCTACCGGGCCGGGACTAGCAGTGAGCAGTTCTTC. As protein: CASSYRAGTSSEQFF.